In its sample, the clone carrying this T cell receptor beta chain was seen many times. Its antigen is not known. The data are from a study of metastatic and nonmetastatic thyroid tumors. About the research overall: Where malignant and benign thyroid patients were concerned, repertoires were compared across blood and tumor or nodule tissue. Broader study findings: Versus benign nodules, malignant thyroid tumors reportedly had significantly higher TCR beta diversity, in blood and tumor.

CDR3 length: 15 amino acids. Germline lookup yields CDR1 SGHDN and CDR2 FVKESK. J lost 0 bases, V lost 4 bases, and 5 bases had no gene match. Per the study methods: A papillary thyroid cancer distant-metastasis classifier was built from CDR3 differences across clinicopathological groups. Using MiXCR, TCRdb reanalyzed the PCR reads. TCRdb, not the original authors, processed these V and J calls. The table has under 20,000 clones, about 35% seen once. Not a single patient had been given any form of treatment at any point before undergoing thyroid surgery. This clonotype was obtained from a male donor with papillary thyroid cancer or a benign thyroid nodule (not recorded which). Some clones in this sample may be carry-over from other donors' samples. The sample comprised tumor tissue. J is TRBJ2-7 and V is TRBV14; TRBD2 matches 8 bases. The CDR3 loop reads CASSRVSGSSYEQYF. CDR3 DNA sequence: TGTGCCAGCAGCCGAGTAAGCGGGAGCTCCTACGAGCAGTACTTC.